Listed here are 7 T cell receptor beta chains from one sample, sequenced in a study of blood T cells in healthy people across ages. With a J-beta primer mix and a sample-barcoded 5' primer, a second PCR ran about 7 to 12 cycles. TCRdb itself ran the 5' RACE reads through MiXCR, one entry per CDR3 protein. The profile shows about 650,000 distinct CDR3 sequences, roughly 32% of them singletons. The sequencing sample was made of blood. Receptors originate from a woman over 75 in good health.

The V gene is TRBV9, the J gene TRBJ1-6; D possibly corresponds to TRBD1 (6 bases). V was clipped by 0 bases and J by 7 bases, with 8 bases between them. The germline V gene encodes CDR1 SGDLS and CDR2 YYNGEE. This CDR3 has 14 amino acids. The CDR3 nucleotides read TGTGCCAGCAGCGTAGAGGACAGCAATTCACCCCTCCACTTT. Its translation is CASSVEDSNSPLHF.

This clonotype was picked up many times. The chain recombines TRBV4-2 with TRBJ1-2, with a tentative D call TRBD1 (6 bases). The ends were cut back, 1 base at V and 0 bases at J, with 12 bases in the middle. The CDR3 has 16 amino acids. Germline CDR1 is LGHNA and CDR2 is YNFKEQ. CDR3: CASSQATGRPNYGYTF. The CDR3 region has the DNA TGTGCCAGCAGCCAAGCGACAGGCCGACCTAACTATGGCTACACCTTC.

The CDR3 spells CATSSDIAGLSYEQYF. DNA for the CDR3: TGTGCCACCAGCAGTGACATAGCGGGGCTCTCCTACGAGCAGTACTTC. The chain carries TRBV15 and TRBJ2-4; 8 bases line up with TRBD2. The J call is uncertain, as TRBJ2-7 better fits the DNA end. This CDR3 has 16 amino acids. Germline V gene lookup returns CDR1 LNHNV and CDR2 YYDKDF (reference sequence).

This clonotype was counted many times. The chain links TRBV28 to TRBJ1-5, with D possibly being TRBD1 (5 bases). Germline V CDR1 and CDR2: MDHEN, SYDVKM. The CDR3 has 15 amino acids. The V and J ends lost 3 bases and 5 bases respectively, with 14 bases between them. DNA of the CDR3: TGTGCCAGCAGTTTGTACCAGGGACCCCATCAGCCCCAGCATTTT. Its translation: CASSLYQGPHQPQHF.

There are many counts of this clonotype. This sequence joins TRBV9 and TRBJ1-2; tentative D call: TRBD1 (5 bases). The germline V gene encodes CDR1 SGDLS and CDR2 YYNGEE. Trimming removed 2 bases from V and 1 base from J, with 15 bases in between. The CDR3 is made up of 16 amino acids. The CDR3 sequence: CASSVAPGAGNYGYTF. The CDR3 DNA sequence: TGTGCCAGCAGCGTCGCTCCCGGGGCCGGTAACTATGGCTACACCTTC.

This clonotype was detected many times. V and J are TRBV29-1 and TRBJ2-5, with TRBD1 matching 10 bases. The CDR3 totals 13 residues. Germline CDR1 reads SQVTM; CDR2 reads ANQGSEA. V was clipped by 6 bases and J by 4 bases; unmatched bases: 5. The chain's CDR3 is CSVARTGGETQYF. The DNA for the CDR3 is TGCAGCGTCGCCAGGACAGGGGGAGAGACCCAGTACTTC.

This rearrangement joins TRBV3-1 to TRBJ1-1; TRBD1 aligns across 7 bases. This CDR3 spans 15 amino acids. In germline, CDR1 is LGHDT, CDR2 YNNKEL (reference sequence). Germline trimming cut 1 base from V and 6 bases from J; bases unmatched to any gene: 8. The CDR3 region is CASSQVQATGAEAFF. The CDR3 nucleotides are TGTGCCAGCAGCCAAGTACAGGCAACAGGGGCTGAAGCTTTCTTT.